This T cell receptor (beta chain) was identified in a study of blood T cells in healthy people across ages. A second about 6 to 12 cycle PCR used barcoded and J-beta primers. MiXCR, run by TCRdb on the 5' RACE reads, gives a single entry per CDR3 protein. The sample shows some 730,000 distinct CDR3 sequences, about a fifth of them seen only once. There are a few counts of this clonotype. This sequence was found in a man between 65 and 85 years old in good health. Sequencing was carried out using blood.

The CDR3: CSVEEWGPGTETYEQYF. The CDR3 nucleotides are TGCAGCGTTGAAGAGTGGGGTCCCGGGACTGAGACCTACGAGCAGTACTTC. This rearrangement joins TRBV29-1 to TRBJ2-7; a weak D match, TRBD2 (6 bases). Germline V gene data show CDR1 as SQVTM and CDR2 as ANQGSEA. Trimming cost V 0 bases and J 2 bases, with 20 bases left between them. The CDR3 has 17 residues.